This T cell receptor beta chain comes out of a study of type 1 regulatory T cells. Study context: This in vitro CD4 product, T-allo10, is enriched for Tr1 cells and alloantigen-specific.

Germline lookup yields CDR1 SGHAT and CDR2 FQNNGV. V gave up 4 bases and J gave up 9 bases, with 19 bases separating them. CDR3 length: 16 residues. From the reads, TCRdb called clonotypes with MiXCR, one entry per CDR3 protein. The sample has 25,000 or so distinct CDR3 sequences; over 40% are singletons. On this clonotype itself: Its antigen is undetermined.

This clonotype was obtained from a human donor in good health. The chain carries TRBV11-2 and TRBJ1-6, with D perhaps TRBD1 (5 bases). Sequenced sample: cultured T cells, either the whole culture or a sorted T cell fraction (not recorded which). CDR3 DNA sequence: TGTGCCAGCAGCTCTCGACACGTGGGGCGAGGTTCACCCCTCCACTTT. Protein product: CASSSRHVGRGSPLHF. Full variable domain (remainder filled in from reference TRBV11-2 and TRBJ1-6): EAGVAQSPRYKIIEKRQSVAFWCNPISGHATLYWYQQILGQGPKLLIQFQNNGVVDDSQLPKDRFSAERLKGVDSTLKIQPAKLEDSAVYLCASSSRHVGRGSPLHFGNGTRLTVT.